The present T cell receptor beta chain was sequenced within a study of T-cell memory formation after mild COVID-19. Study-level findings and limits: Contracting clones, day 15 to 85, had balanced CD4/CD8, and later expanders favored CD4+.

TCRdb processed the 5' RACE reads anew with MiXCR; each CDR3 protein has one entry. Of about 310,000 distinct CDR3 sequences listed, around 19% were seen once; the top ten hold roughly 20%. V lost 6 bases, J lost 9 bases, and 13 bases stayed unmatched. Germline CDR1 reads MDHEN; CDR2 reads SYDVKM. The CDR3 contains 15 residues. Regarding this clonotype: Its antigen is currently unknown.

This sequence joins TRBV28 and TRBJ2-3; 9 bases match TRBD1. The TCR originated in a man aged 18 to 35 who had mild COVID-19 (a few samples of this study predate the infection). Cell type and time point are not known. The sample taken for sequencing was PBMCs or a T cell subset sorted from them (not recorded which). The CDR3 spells CASRQGAGRLRTQYF. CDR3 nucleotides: TGTGCCAGCAGACAGGGGGCGGGGCGTCTGAGGACGCAGTATTTT.